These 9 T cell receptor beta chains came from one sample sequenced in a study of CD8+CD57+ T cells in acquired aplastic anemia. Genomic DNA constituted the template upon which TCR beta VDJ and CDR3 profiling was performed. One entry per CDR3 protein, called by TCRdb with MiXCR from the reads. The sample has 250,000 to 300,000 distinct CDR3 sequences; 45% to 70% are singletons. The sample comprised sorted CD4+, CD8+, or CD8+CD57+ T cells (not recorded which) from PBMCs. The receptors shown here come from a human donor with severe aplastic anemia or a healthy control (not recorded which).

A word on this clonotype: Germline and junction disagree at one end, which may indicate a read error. The CDR3, as DNA: TGCAGTGCTGATCCGGGACTAGCGGGTCACAACGAGCAGTTCTTC. Amino acid sequence: CSADPGLAGHNEQFF. The chain employs TRBV20-1 and TRBJ2-1; 12 bases match TRBD2. CDR1 and CDR2 (germline): DFQATT, SNEGSKA (reference sequence). The CDR3 loop spans 15 amino acids.

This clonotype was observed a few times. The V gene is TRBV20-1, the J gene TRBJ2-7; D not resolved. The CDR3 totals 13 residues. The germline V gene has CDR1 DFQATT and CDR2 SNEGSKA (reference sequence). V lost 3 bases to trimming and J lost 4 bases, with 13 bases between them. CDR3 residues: CSASRRDPYEQYF. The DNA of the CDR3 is TGCAGTGCTAGTAGAAGGGATCCGTACGAGCAGTACTTC.

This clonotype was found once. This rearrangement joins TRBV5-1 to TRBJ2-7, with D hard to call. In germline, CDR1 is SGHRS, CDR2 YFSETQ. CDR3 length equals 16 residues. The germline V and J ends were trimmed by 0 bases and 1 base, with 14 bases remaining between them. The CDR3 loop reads CASSLDETETSYEQYF. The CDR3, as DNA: TGCGCCAGCAGCTTGGACGAGACCGAAACTTCCTACGAGCAGTACTTC.

CDR3 DNA sequence: TGTGCCAGCAGTGGACCCAAGGACACCTCCTATGGCTACACCTTC. It specifies CASSGPKDTSYGYTF. The V call is TRBV25-1, the J call TRBJ1-2; TRBD1 might be the D (5 bases). The CDR3 contains 15 residues. Trimming took off 4 bases at V and 4 bases at J, with 16 bases between the two ends. Germline V gives CDR1 MGHDK, CDR2 SYGVNS.

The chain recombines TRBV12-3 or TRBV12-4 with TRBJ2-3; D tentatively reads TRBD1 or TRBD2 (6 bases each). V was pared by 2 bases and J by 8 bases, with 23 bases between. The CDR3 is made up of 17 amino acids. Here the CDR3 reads CASSLRGTGKLGGTQYF. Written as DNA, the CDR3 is TGTGCCAGCAGTTTAAGGGGCACAGGGAAGCTGGGAGGTACGCAGTATTTT.

For the CDR3, the DNA is TGCAGTGTCGTCACAGATACGCAGTATTTT. Translation gives CSVVTDTQYF. This chain uses TRBV20-1 with TRBJ2-3; D gene unclear. This CDR3 has 10 residues. Germline loops: CDR1 DFQATT, CDR2 SNEGSKA (reference sequence). Between the trimmed V and J ends, which lost 7 bases and 2 bases, there was a span of 4 bases.

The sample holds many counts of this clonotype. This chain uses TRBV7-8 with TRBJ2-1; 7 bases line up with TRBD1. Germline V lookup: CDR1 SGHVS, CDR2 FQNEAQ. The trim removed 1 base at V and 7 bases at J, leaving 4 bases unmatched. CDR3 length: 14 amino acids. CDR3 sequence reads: CASSLGETGNEQFF. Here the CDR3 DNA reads TGTGCCAGCAGCTTAGGGGAGACAGGGAATGAGCAGTTCTTC.

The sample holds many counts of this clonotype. The CDR3 loop is CSAREDRTYEQYF. In DNA, the CDR3 is TGCAGTGCTAGGGAAGACAGGACCTACGAGCAGTACTTC. The chain couples TRBV20-1 to TRBJ2-7; TRBD1 is a possible D gene (6 bases). Trimming pared 3 bases from V and 2 bases from J, leaving 11 bases between. The germline CDR1 and CDR2 sequences are DFQATT and SNEGSKA (reference sequence). This CDR3 has 13 amino acids.

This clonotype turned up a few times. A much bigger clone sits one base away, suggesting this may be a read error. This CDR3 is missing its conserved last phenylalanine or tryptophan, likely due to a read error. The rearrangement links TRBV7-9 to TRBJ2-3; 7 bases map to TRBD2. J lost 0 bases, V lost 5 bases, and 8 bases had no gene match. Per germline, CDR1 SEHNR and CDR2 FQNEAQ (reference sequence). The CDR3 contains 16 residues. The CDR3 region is CASSLGNSGSTDTQYV. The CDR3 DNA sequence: TGTGCCAGCAGCCTAGGTAATAGCGGGAGCACAGATACGCAGTATGTT.